The 19 T cell receptor beta chains given below trace back to one sample, sequenced in a study of shared clonotypes between healthy human individuals. The protocol was immunoSEQ multiplex PCR, while the TCRdb copy is restricted to in-frame clones and leaves out a portion. This sample has 1,400,000 or so clones, with approximately 98.5% found just once. The sequencing sample was made of naive CD4+ T cells sorted from blood. Subset defined: CD45RA+ positively selected. These receptors all come from a man in his thirties or forties in good health.

V and J are TRBV7-6 and TRBJ2-3; D is perhaps TRBD2 (6 bases). The ends were cut back, 1 base at V and 5 bases at J, with 16 bases in the middle. This CDR3 comprises 16 residues. The germline V gene has CDR1 SGHVS and CDR2 FNYEAQ. The CDR3 here is CASSLGALGGKDTQYF. CDR3 nucleotides: TGTGCCAGCAGCTTAGGAGCCCTGGGCGGGAAAGATACGCAGTATTTT.

The rearrangement joins TRBV4-1 to TRBJ2-1, with TRBD2 matching 10 bases. Losses at the gene ends were 1 base for V and 4 bases for J; bases not matched to a gene: 7. The CDR3 is 17 residues long. In germline, CDR1 is MGHRA, CDR2 YSYEKL. CDR3 loop: CASSQVGVSGRYNEQFF. Written as DNA, the CDR3 is TGCGCCAGCAGCCAAGTAGGGGTTAGCGGGAGGTACAATGAGCAGTTCTTC.

The J gene is TRBJ2-7, the V gene TRBV27; perhaps TRBD1 as D (6 bases). The CDR3 sequence is 14 residues long. CDR1 is MNHEY and CDR2 is SMNVEV in the germline V gene (reference sequence). V was shortened by 1 base and J by 3 bases, with 10 bases between the two germline ends. CDR3 loop: CASSLYGTLYEQYF. In nucleotides, the CDR3 is TGTGCCAGCAGTTTATACGGGACACTCTACGAGCAGTACTTC.

The rearrangement uses TRBV7-9 and TRBJ2-7, with D possibly matching TRBD2 (5 bases). CDR3 length equals 13 residues. Germline V gene lookup returns CDR1 SEHNR and CDR2 FQNEAQ (reference sequence). V lost 1 base and J 5 bases, leaving 9 bases between the germline ends. CDR3 nucleotides: TGTGCCAGCAGCTTAGGTGGGAGTAACGAGCAGTACTTC. This encodes CASSLGGSNEQYF.

This clone appeared a single time. The gene calls are TRBV4-2 and TRBJ2-1; perhaps TRBD1 as D (6 bases). Germline V gives CDR1 LGHNA, CDR2 YNFKEQ. The CDR3 sequence is 17 residues long. Trimming shortened V by 1 base and J by 0 bases, and 13 bases separated the two germline ends. Written as DNA, the CDR3 is TGTGCCAGCAGCCAAGGCCCCGACAGGAGCTCCTACAATGAGCAGTTCTTC. Protein product: CASSQGPDRSSYNEQFF.

CDR3 coding DNA: TGTGCCAGCAGTGCTCCAAGCACAGATACGCAGTATTTT. Its translation: CASSAPSTDTQYF. This chain uses TRBV2 with TRBJ2-3; unclear D gene. Between the trimmed V and J ends, which lost 4 bases and 0 bases, there was a span of 5 bases. CDR3 size: 13 residues. Per germline, CDR1 SNHLY and CDR2 FYNNEI. The full variable domain, completed using reference TRBV2 and TRBJ2-3, is EPEVTQTPSHQVTQMGQEVILRCVPISNHLYFYWYRQILGQKVEFLVSFYNNEISEKSEIFDDQFSVERPDGSNFTLKIRSTKLEDSAMYFCASSAPSTDTQYFGPGTRLTVL.

This clone appeared a single time. The chain employs TRBV27 and TRBJ2-2, with 9 bases that match TRBD1. Germline-derived CDR1 and CDR2 are MNHEY and SMNVEV (reference sequence). This CDR3 is built from 20 residues. Unmatched junction bases numbered 24, after V lost 4 bases and J lost 9 bases. DNA for the CDR3: TGTGCCAGCAGTTCGAAATTTGGGACAGGGATAACTACACGTCACCGGGAGCTGTTTTTT. Its translation is CASSSKFGTGITTRHRELFF.

This chain uses TRBV6-1 with TRBJ2-1; D uncertain. Germline V gene lookup returns CDR1 MNHNS and CDR2 SASEGT. The CDR3 sequence is 11 residues long. The V and J ends lost 9 bases and 4 bases respectively, with 7 bases between them. The CDR3 DNA reads TGTGCCAGTAAGCAGTACAATGAGCAGTTCTTC. Translation: CASKQYNEQFF.

The rearrangement joins TRBV5-1 to TRBJ2-2; TRBD2 matches 11 bases. Trimming took 2 bases from V and 6 from J; bases not matched to a gene: 0. Germline V gene lookup returns CDR1 SGHRS and CDR2 YFSETQ. The CDR3 contains 14 residues. The CDR3: CASSLLAGAGELFF. DNA of the CDR3: TGCGCCAGCAGCTTACTAGCGGGAGCCGGGGAGCTGTTTTTT.

The chain couples TRBV6-5 to TRBJ1-3; possible D gene TRBD1, 6 bases. CDR3 length: 16 amino acids. V lost 2 bases to trimming and J lost 1 base, with 12 bases between them. Germline V gene sequence: CDR1 MNHEY, CDR2 SVGAGI. The CDR3 protein is CASSYGGRGSGNTIYF. In nucleotides, the CDR3 is TGTGCCAGCAGTTACGGGGGCAGGGGATCTGGAAACACCATATATTTT.

This clone was observed a single time. V gene TRBV2 combines with J gene TRBJ2-7; 7 bases align to TRBD1. The ends lost 10 bases at V and 7 bases at J; junction bases unmatched: 13. Germline CDR1 SNHLY, CDR2 FYNNEI. The CDR3 loop spans 13 amino acids. This CDR3 reads CATFRDRDGEQYF. The CDR3 nucleotides are TGTGCCACCTTTAGAGACAGGGACGGTGAGCAGTACTTC.

V gene TRBV7-9 combines with J gene TRBJ1-2; D gene unclear. V lost 4 bases and J lost 0, with 9 bases in between. The CDR3 has 14 residues. The V gene's germline CDR1 is SEHNR and CDR2 FQNEAQ (reference sequence). In nucleotides, the CDR3 is TGTGCCAGCAGCTCCGGTGGAGCTAACTATGGCTACACCTTC. This sequence encodes CASSSGGANYGYTF.

In DNA form, the CDR3 reads TGCGCCAGCAGCTGGGGTTGGGGCGGGACTAGCTCCTACGAGCAGTACTTC. Its protein is CASSWGWGGTSSYEQYF. The chain recombines TRBV5-1 with TRBJ2-7; 8 bases align to TRBD2. This CDR3 is built from 17 residues. After removal of 3 bases from V and 0 bases from J, the junction contained 11 bases not matched to a gene. The V gene's germline CDR1 is SGHRS and CDR2 YFSETQ.

The rearrangement uses TRBV11-2 and TRBJ2-6; no clear D gene. Germline V CDR1 and CDR2: SGHAT, FQNNGV. The V end lost 3 bases, the J end lost 2 bases, and 5 bases lay between the germline ends. The CDR3 runs to 14 residues. CDR3 sequence: CASSFAAGANVLTF. DNA of the CDR3: TGTGCCAGCAGCTTCGCAGCTGGGGCCAACGTCCTGACTTTC. The entire variable domain, with the rest obtained from reference TRBV11-2 and TRBJ2-6, is as follows: EAGVAQSPRYKIIEKRQSVAFWCNPISGHATLYWYQQILGQGPKLLIQFQNNGVVDDSQLPKDRFSAERLKGVDSTLKIQPAKLEDSAVYLCASSFAAGANVLTFGAGSRLTVL.

This chain joins TRBV2 and TRBJ1-1; no clear D. Trimming pared 4 bases from V and 0 bases from J, leaving 6 bases between. Germline CDR1 reads SNHLY; CDR2 reads FYNNEI. This CDR3 region has 13 residues. The CDR3: CASSGNLNTEAFF. CDR3 nucleotide sequence: TGTGCCAGCAGTGGTAACCTGAACACTGAAGCTTTCTTT.

V gene TRBV6-1 combines with J gene TRBJ2-7, with D tentatively TRBD1 (6 bases). Trimming removed 6 bases from V and 0 bases from J, with 12 bases in between. The germline V gene encodes CDR1 MNHNS and CDR2 SASEGT. The CDR3 has 14 residues. CDR3 region: CASRWDINSYEQYF. Here the CDR3 DNA reads TGTGCCAGCAGATGGGACATAAACTCCTACGAGCAGTACTTC.

This clone occurred once. Other DNA sequences of this sample code for an identical CDR3. The chain links TRBV29-1 to TRBJ2-7, with TRBD1 as a possible D gene (7 bases). Trimming shortened V by 4 bases and J by 4 bases, and 11 bases separated the two germline ends. Germline V gene data show CDR1 as SQVTM and CDR2 as ANQGSEA. This CDR3 has 12 residues. In DNA form, the CDR3 reads TGCAGCGTTGTTGCAGGGGGGTACGAGCAGTACTTC. It encodes CSVVAGGYEQYF.

The chain links TRBV10-2 to TRBJ1-5, with D maybe TRBD1 (5 bases). Germline CDR1 WSHSY, CDR2 SAAADI. The CDR3 sequence is 17 residues long. V was cut by 2 bases and J by 4 bases, with 18 bases left in between. Written as DNA, the CDR3 is TGCGCCAGCAGTGAGATTCCGGGGGGTACCCTTAATCAGCCCCAGCATTTT. Translation: CASSEIPGGTLNQPQHF.

V usage is TRBV11-2 and J usage is TRBJ2-2, with 7 bases fitting TRBD1. Germline V gene lookup returns CDR1 SGHAT and CDR2 FQNNGV. Germline trimming cut 6 bases from V and 5 bases from J; bases unmatched to any gene: 6. The CDR3 loop spans 14 amino acids. CDR3: CASRPTGLTGELFF. CDR3 bases: TGTGCCAGCAGGCCGACAGGGCTTACCGGGGAGCTGTTTTTT.